This TCR beta chain was observed in a study of blood T cell repertoires in COVID-19. Overall study context: Material from acute and convalescent COVID-19 was sourced from the United States, Italy and Spain.

Clones were read by immunoSEQ multiplex PCR, and TCRdb kept only the in-frame ones, dropping some. In the table there are around 300,000 clones, approximately 90% of which are singletons. The CDR3 has 15 residues. V was clipped by 4 bases and J by 6 bases, with 18 bases between them. Per germline, CDR1 SGHNT and CDR2 YYREEE (reference sequence). Sequencing was performed on peripheral blood. The TCR was taken from a woman aged 30 to 39 with active or convalescent COVID-19. This rearrangement joins TRBV5-4 to TRBJ2-3, with D perhaps TRBD2 (6 bases). CDR3 protein: CASSPWGQSGDTQYF. In nucleotides, the CDR3 is TGTGCCAGCAGCCCCTGGGGCCAGAGCGGGGATACGCAGTATTTT.